What follows are 9 T cell receptor beta chains derived from one specimen sequenced in a study of blood T cell repertoires in COVID-19. Generated by immunoSEQ multiplex PCR, the TCRdb table keeps only in-frame clones and is missing some. This table has a few hundred thousand clones, 88% appearing once. The sequenced sample was peripheral blood. These receptors originate from a young man with active or convalescent COVID-19.

This chain joins TRBV6-4 and TRBJ2-2; 8 bases align to TRBD1. V was pared by 7 bases and J by 3 bases, with 4 bases of the junction left unmatched. The CDR3 loop spans 14 amino acids. The germline gives CDR1 MRHNA, CDR2 SNTAGT. CDR3 region: CASTGTGDTGELFF. The CDR3, as DNA: TGTGCCAGCACTGGGACAGGAGACACCGGGGAGCTGTTTTTT.

In its sample, this clone was seen a few times. V is TRBV5-6 and J is TRBJ2-5; 7 bases align to TRBD1. Germline V gives CDR1 SGHDT, CDR2 YYEEEE. CDR3 size: 13 residues. The junction had 4 bases not matched to a gene; V was cut back by 4 bases and J by 4 bases. The CDR3 sequence: CASSPTGVETQYF. The CDR3 DNA follows: TGTGCCAGCAGCCCTACAGGGGTAGAGACCCAGTACTTC.

The sample holds a few counts of this clone. The junction and the germline gene differ at one end; a read error may be behind it. CDR3: CAGSGGTGANVLTF. CDR3 bases: TGTGCCGGCAGCGGGGGGACTGGGGCCAACGTCCTGACTTTC. V and J are TRBV6-2 or TRBV6-3 and TRBJ2-6, with TRBD2 identical over 9 bases. The CDR3 sequence is 14 residues long. CDR1 and CDR2 (germline): MNHEY, SVGEGT.

The chain combines TRBV27 with TRBJ1-6; 10 bases line up with TRBD1. Per the germline V gene, CDR1 is MNHEY and CDR2 is SMNVEV (reference sequence). CDR3 length: 16 amino acids. The V segment lost 5 bases and the J segment 3 bases; nucleotides outside the gene matches: 4. This CDR3 is CASSRTGGGYNSPLHF. The CDR3 coding sequence is TGTGCCAGCAGTCGGACAGGGGGGGGCTATAATTCACCCCTCCACTTT.

The gene calls are TRBV5-1 and TRBJ1-2, with D tentatively TRBD1 (6 bases). CDR3 size: 14 residues. The germline V and J ends were trimmed by 4 bases and 5 bases, with 15 bases remaining between them. Looked up from germline, CDR1 is SGHRS and CDR2 is YFSETQ. CDR3 region: CASSPGTSRYGYTF. The DNA of the CDR3 is TGCGCCAGCAGCCCCGGGACATCTCGTTATGGCTACACCTTC.

This chain links TRBV7-8 with TRBJ1-1; possibly TRBD1 for D (5 bases). Germline V gene data show CDR1 as SGHVS and CDR2 as FQNEAQ. Trimming cost V 11 bases and J 2 bases, with 15 bases left between them. The CDR3 sequence is 13 residues long. CDR3 residues: CAVLRDFNTEAFF. CDR3 DNA: TGTGCCGTTCTCAGGGACTTCAACACTGAAGCTTTCTTT.

The chain has TRBV5-5 and TRBJ1-4; 8 nucleotides line up with TRBD1. J was trimmed by 7 bases and V by 1 base; bases with no gene match: 6. The germline gives CDR1 SGHKS, CDR2 YYEKEE (reference sequence). The CDR3 contains 15 residues. In DNA form, the CDR3 reads TGTGCCAGCAGCTTGCGAACAGGGGGAGGTGAAAAACTGTTTTTT. This translates into CASSLRTGGGEKLFF.

This chain connects TRBV9 to TRBJ1-1, with 7 bases aligning to TRBD1. The CDR3 has 15 amino acids. CDR1 SGDLS and CDR2 YYNGEE come from the germline V gene. V shed 2 bases, J shed 8 bases, and the junction held 12 bases outside the gene matches. CDR3 sequence: CASSVEVDRVGEAFF. The CDR3 DNA sequence: TGTGCCAGCAGCGTCGAAGTTGACAGGGTTGGAGAAGCTTTCTTT.

This chain connects TRBV29-1 to TRBJ1-2, with D unresolved. V was clipped by 3 bases and J by 6 bases, with 5 bases between them. The CDR3 extends over 10 amino acids. Looked up from germline, CDR1 is SQVTM and CDR2 is ANQGSEA. The CDR3 reads CSVEGDGYTF. The CDR3 coding sequence is TGCAGCGTTGAGGGAGATGGCTACACCTTC.